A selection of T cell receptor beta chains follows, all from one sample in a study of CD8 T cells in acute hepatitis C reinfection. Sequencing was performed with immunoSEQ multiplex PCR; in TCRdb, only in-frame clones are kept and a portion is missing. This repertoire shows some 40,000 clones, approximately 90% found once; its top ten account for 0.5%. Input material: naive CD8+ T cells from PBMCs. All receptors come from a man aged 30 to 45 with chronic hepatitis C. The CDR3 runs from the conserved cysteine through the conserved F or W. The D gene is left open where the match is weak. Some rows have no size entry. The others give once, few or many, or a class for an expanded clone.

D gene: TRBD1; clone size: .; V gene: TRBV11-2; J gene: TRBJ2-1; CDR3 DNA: TGTGCCAGCAGCCTCGGAACAGGGGATAATGAGCAGTTCTTC; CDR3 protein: CASSLGTGDNEQFF
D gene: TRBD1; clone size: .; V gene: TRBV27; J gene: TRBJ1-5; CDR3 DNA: TGTGCCAGCAGTTACGGACAGGGGGATCAGCCCCAGCATTTT; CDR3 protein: CASSYGQGDQPQHF
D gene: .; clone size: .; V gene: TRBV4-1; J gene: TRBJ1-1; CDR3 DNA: TGCGCCAGCAGCCAGGGGCCTCTTGAAGCTTTCTTT; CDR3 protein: CASSQGPLEAFF
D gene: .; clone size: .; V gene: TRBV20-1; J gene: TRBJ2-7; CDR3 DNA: TGCAGTGCTACGTATCTCAACGAGCAGTACTTC; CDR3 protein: CSATYLNEQYF
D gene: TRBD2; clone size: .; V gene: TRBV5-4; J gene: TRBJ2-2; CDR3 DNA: TGTGCCAGCAGCCCGTATCCGGAGGGACTAGCGGGGGGTACCGGGGAGCTGTTTTTT; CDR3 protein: CASSPYPEGLAGGTGELFF
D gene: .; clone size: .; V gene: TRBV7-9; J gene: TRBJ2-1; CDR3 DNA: TGTGCCAGCAGCTTAGGTTCGAATGAGCAGTTCTTC; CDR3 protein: CASSLGSNEQFF
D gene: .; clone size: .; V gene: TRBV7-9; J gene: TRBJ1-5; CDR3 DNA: TGTGCCAGCAGCTTAGAATCCGCAGGGTACAGCAATCAGCCCCAGCATTTT; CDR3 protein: CASSLESAGYSNQPQHF
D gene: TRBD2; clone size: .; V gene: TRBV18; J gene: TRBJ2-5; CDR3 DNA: TGTGCCAGCTCACCACCGCGGGGGGAGCCAAATCAAGAGACCCAGTACTTC; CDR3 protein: CASSPPRGEPNQETQYF
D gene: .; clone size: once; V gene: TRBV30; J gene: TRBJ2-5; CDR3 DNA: TGTGCCTGGAGGGAGGGTGCCACGAAGTGGGAGACCCAGTACTTC; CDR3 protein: CAWREGATKWETQYF
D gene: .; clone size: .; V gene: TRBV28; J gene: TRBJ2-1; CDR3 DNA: TGTGCCAGCAGTGACAGGGAGGGCTCGGATGAGCAGTTCTTC; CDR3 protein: CASSDREGSDEQFF
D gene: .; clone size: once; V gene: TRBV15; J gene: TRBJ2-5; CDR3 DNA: TGTGCCACCAGCAGAGGCGGTGAGACCCAGTACTTC; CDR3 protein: CATSRGGETQYF
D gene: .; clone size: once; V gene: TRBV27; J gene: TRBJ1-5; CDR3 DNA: TGTGCCAGCAGTTTAACTTCACAGACGAATCAGCCCCAGCATTTT; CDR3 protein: CASSLTSQTNQPQHF
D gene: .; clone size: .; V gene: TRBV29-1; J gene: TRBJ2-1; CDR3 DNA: TGCAGCGTCCACGGGCTGCCCTACAATGAGCAGTTCTTC; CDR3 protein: CSVHGLPYNEQFF
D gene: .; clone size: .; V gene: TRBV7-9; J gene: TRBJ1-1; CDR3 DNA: TGTGCCAGCAGCCCCGGACAAGAAGCTTTCTTT; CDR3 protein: CASSPGQEAFF
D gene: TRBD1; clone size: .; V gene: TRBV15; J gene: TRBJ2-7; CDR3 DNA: TGTGCCACCAGCAGATTAATGGACAGGGATAGCGACGAGCAGTACTTC; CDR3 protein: CATSRLMDRDSDEQYF
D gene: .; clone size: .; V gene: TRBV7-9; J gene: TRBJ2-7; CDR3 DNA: TGTGCCAGCAGCCCGTGGGGGACCGAGCAGTACTTC; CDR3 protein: CASSPWGTEQYF
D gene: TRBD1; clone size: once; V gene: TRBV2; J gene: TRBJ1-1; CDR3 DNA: TGTGCCAGCGGGGACAGCACTGAAGCTTTCTTT; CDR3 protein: CASGDSTEAFF
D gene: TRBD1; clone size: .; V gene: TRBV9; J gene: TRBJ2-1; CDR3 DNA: TGTGCCAGCAGCGATGGACAGGGGGGCAATGAGCAGTTCTTC; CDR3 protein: CASSDGQGGNEQFF
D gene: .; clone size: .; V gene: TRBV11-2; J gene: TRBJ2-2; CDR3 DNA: TGTGCCAGCAGCTTAGGAATACTCACCGGGGAGCTGTTTTTT; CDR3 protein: CASSLGILTGELFF
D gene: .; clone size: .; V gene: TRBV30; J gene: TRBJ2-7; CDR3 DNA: TGTGCCTGGAGTGTATACCAGGGCTACGAGCAGTACTTC; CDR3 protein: CAWSVYQGYEQYF
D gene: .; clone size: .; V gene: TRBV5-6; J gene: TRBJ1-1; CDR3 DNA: TGTGCCAGCAGCTTTTTTGCAGGGCGAACTGAAGCTTTCTTT; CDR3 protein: CASSFFAGRTEAFF
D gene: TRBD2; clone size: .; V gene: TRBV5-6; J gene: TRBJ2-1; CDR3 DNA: TGTGCCAGCAGCCCGGGACTAGCGGGAGAAATGTACAATGAGCAGTTCTTC; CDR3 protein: CASSPGLAGEMYNEQFF
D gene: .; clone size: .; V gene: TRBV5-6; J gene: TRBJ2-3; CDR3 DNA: TGTGCCAGCAGCTTAGTTGAACAAGCTTACACAGATACGCAGTATTTT; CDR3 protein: CASSLVEQAYTDTQYF
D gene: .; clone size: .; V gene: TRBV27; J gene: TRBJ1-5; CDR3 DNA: TGTGCCAGCAGTACCAGTAGGAGTCAGCCCCAGCATTTT; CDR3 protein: CASSTSRSQPQHF
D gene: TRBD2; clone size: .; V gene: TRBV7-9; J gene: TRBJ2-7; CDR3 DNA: TGTGCCAGCAGCTTAAAGACTAGCGGGAGGAGTTCCTACGAGCAGTACTTC; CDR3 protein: CASSLKTSGRSSYEQYF
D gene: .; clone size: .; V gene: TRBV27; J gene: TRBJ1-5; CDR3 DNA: TGTGCCAGCAGTTTATCTGGCAGGGTTAATCAGCCCCAGCATTTT; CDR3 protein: CASSLSGRVNQPQHF
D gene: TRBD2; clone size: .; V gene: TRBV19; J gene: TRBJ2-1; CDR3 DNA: TGTGCCAGTAGTATCGGGGGGTACCCCCACAATGAGCAGTTCTTC; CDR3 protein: CASSIGGYPHNEQFF
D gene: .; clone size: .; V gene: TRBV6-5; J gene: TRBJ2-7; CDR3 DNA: TGTGCCAGCAGTTACTCAACGGGGGCTCCTTCCGAGCAGTACTTC; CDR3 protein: CASSYSTGAPSEQYF
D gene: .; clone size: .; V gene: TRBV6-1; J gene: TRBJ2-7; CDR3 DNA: TGTGCCAGCAGTGAAGTAAGGTACCGGACAGTGGACTACGAGCAGTACTTC; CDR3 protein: CASSEVRYRTVDYEQYF
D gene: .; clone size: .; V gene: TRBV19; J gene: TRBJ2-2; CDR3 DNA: TGTGCCAGTAGTATAGTGGGGGCCGGGGAGCTGTTTTTT; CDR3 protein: CASSIVGAGELFF
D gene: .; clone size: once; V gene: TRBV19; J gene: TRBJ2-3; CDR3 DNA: TGTGCCAGTAGATGGGGCGGCACCCACACAGATACGCAGTATTTT; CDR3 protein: CASRWGGTHTDTQYF
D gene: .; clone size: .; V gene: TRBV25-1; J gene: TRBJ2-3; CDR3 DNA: TGTGCCAGCAGTCCCACCCGGGACAACACAGATACGCAGTATTTT; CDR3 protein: CASSPTRDNTDTQYF
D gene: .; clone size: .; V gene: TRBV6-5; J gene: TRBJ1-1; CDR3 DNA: TGTGCCAGCAGTTACTTGGGGGACACTGAAGCTTTCTTT; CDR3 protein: CASSYLGDTEAFF
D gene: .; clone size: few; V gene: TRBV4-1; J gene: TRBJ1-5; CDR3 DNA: TGCGCCAGCAGCCAAGCAGGGCTGAATCAGCCCCAGCATTTT; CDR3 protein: CASSQAGLNQPQHF
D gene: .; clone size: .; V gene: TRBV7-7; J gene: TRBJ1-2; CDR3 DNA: TGTGCCAGCAGCTGTGGGTGCCGAAAGACCTATGGCTACACCTTC; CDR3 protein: CASSCGCRKTYGYTF
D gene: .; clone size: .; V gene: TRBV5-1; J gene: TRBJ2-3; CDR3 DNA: TGCGCCAGCAGCTTGGTACCGGGGGCAGATACGCAGTATTTT; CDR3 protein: CASSLVPGADTQYF
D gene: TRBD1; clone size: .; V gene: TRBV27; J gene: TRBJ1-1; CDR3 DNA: TGTGCCAGCAGTTTATATCGGCAGGGGGAAAATGAAGCTTTCTTT; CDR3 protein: CASSLYRQGENEAFF
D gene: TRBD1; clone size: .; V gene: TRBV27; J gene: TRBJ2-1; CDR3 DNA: TGTGCCAGCAGTCCTTACAGGGGGCTTTACAATGAGCAGTTCTTC; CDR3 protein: CASSPYRGLYNEQFF
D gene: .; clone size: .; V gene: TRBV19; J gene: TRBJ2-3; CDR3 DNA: TGTGCCAGCTCTGATGGGGAGGATTGGAGCACAGATACGCAGTATTTT; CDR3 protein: CASSDGEDWSTDTQYF
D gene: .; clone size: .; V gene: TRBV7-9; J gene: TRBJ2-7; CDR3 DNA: TGTGCCAGCAGCCCGACTGAGTCCTACGAGCAGTACTTC; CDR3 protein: CASSPTESYEQYF
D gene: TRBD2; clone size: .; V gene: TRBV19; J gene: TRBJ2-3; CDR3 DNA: TGTGCCAGTAGTATTGGAGCGGGAGGGCCGAACACAGATACGCAGTATTTT; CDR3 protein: CASSIGAGGPNTDTQYF
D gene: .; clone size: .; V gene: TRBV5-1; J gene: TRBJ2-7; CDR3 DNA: TGCGCCAGCAGCGACACTGCCTACGAGCAGTACTTC; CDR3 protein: CASSDTAYEQYF
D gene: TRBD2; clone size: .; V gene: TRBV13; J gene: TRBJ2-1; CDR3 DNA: TGTGCCAGCAGCTTTAGACTAGCGGGAGGCAATGAGCAGTTCTTC; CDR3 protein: CASSFRLAGGNEQFF
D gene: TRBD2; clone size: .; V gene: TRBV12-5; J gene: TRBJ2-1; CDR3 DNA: TGTGCTAGTGGTTTTCCCCAGAGCGGGGGCTCCTACAATGAGCAGTTCTTC; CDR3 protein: CASGFPQSGGSYNEQFF
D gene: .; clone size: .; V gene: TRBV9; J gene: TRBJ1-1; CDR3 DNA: TGTGCCAGCAGCGTCCCGGAAGGGAACACTGAAGCTTTCTTT; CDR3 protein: CASSVPEGNTEAFF
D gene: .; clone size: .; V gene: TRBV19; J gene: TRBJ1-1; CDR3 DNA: TGTGCCAGTGCAAACAGGGCCACTGAAGCTTTCTTT; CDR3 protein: CASANRATEAFF
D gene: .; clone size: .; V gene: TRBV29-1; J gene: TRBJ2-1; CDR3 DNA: TGCAGCGCCCCCAGCCCCAATGAGCAGTTCTTC; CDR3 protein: CSAPSPNEQFF
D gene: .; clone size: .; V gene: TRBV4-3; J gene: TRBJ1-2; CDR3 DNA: TGCGCCAGCAGCCAAGATATCGCCCCCACGGGTGGGGGGCCGTATGGCTACACCTTC; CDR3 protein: CASSQDIAPTGGGPYGYTF
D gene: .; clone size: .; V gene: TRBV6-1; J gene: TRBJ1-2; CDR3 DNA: TGTGCCAGCGATCGTTCCGGGACAACAAACTATGGCTACACCTTC; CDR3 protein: CASDRSGTTNYGYTF
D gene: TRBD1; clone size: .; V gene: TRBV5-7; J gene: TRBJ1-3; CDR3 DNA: TGTGCCAGCAACAGGACAGGGCAGACGGGCTCTGGAAACACCATATATTTT; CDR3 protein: CASNRTGQTGSGNTIYF
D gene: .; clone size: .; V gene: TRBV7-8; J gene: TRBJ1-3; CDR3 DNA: TGTGCCAGCAGCTTAGTTTCTGGAAACACCATATATTTT; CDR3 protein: CASSLVSGNTIYF